The 18 T cell receptor beta chains below come from one sample, sequenced in a study of blood T cell repertoires in COVID-19. Libraries were prepared by immunoSEQ multiplex PCR; TCRdb keeps only in-frame clonotypes and omits some of them. The sample carries under 200,000 clones, around 86% recorded once. Specimen: peripheral blood. The origin of the receptors is a woman between 35 and 50 years old with acute or convalescent COVID-19.

The chain is built from TRBV7-3 and TRBJ2-5, with 13 bases identical to TRBD2. CDR1 SGHTA and CDR2 FQGTGA come from the germline V gene. The V segment lost 4 bases and the J segment 4 bases; nucleotides outside the gene matches: 6. The CDR3 contains 16 residues. CDR3 sequence reads: CASSSGRLAGGETQYF. CDR3 sequence (DNA): TGTGCCAGCAGCTCCGGTAGACTAGCGGGGGGAGAGACCCAGTACTTC. The variable domain in full, with the rest retrieved from reference TRBV7-3 and TRBJ2-5, is GAGVSQTPSNKVTEKGKYVELRCDPISGHTALYWYRQSLGQGPEFLIYFQGTGAADDSGLPNDRFFAVRPEGSVSTLKIQRTERGDSAVYLCASSSGRLAGGETQYFGPGTRLLVL.

This clone was detected only a few times. The chain is built from TRBV29-1 and TRBJ2-1, with D maybe TRBD2 (6 bases). Trimming pared 5 bases from V and 3 bases from J, leaving 11 bases between. Germline loops: CDR1 SQVTM, CDR2 ANQGSEA. This CDR3 comprises 13 residues. This CDR3 reads CSVTGTGYNEQFF. Written as DNA, the CDR3 is TGCAGCGTTACCGGGACTGGCTACAATGAGCAGTTCTTC.

The CDR3 region is CASRKGLSEAFF. The CDR3 DNA is TGTGCCTCCCGTAAGGGGCTATCTGAAGCTTTCTTT. The chain joins TRBV28 to TRBJ1-1; D might be TRBD1 (5 bases). The V and J ends lost 11 bases and 6 bases respectively, with 16 bases between them. The V gene's germline CDR1 is MDHEN and CDR2 SYDVKM. This CDR3 is 12 amino acids long.

The chain employs TRBV7-9 and TRBJ1-2; D is ambiguous. V shed 0 bases and J shed 6 bases, with 8 bases lying between them. The CDR3 extends over 13 amino acids. Germline V gives CDR1 SEHNR, CDR2 FQNEAQ (reference sequence). The CDR3 loop is CASSLAELHGYTF. In DNA form, the CDR3 reads TGTGCCAGCAGCTTAGCAGAGCTACATGGCTACACCTTC. Complete variable domain (other parts from reference TRBV7-9 and TRBJ1-2): DTGVSQNPRHKITKRGQNVTFRCDPISEHNRLYWYRQTLGQGPEFLTYFQNEAQLEKSRLLSDRFSAERPKGSFSTLEIQRTEQGDSAMYLCASSLAELHGYTFGSGTRLTVV.

V and J are TRBV15 and TRBJ2-5; tentative D call: TRBD2 (6 bases). This CDR3 region has 14 residues. CDR1 LNHNV and CDR2 YYDKDF come from the germline V gene (reference sequence). Trimming stripped 5 bases from V and 5 bases from J, with 15 bases between. CDR3 nucleotides: TGTGCCACCAGCCCCGGGAGTAGTAGGGAGACCCAGTACTTC. This translates into CATSPGSSRETQYF.

The chain recombines TRBV5-1 with TRBJ2-7; no clear D. Germline CDR1 reads SGHRS; CDR2 reads YFSETQ. The CDR3 extends over 12 amino acids. Trimming shortened V by 1 base and J by 7 bases, and 9 bases separated the two germline ends. DNA for the CDR3: TGCGCCAGCAGCTTGACGGGTGAGGAGCAGTACTTC. Translated: CASSLTGEEQYF.

The gene calls are TRBV6-5 and TRBJ1-2; TRBD1 is a possible D gene (5 bases). The V end was cut by 9 bases, the J end by 5 bases, with 16 bases between. The CDR3 extends over 13 amino acids. Germline values: CDR1 MNHEY, CDR2 SVGAGI. The CDR3 nucleotides are TGTGCCAGTTCCGGGGGGGTTGGGTATGGCTACACCTTC. As protein: CASSGGVGYGYTF.

The V and J genes are TRBV10-3 and TRBJ1-1, with a possible D match to TRBD1 (5 bases). CDR3 length equals 17 residues. The V gene lost 0 bases and the J gene lost 3 bases, with 17 bases spanning the gap. Germline CDR1 is ENHRY and CDR2 is SYGVKD. The CDR3 sequence is CAISESLRQLGDTEAFF. The CDR3 region has the DNA TGTGCCATCAGTGAGTCTCTACGACAGTTAGGGGACACTGAAGCTTTCTTT.

In its sample, this clone was seen a few times. This chain links TRBV27 with TRBJ1-6, with TRBD1 matching 8 bases. After removal of 6 bases from V and 7 bases from J, the junction contained 2 bases not matched to a gene. The CDR3 has 13 amino acids. Germline V gives CDR1 MNHEY, CDR2 SMNVEV (reference sequence). The CDR3 sequence: CASRQGGNSPLHF. The CDR3 bases are TGTGCCAGCAGACAGGGGGGGAATTCACCCCTCCACTTT.

This chain joins TRBV6-1 and TRBJ1-2, with a possible D match to TRBD1 (6 bases). Between the trimmed V and J ends, which lost 2 bases and 8 bases, there was a span of 18 bases. This CDR3 has 15 amino acids. Per germline, CDR1 MNHNS and CDR2 SASEGT. The DNA for the CDR3 is TGTGCCAGCAGTGAAAGACCGGGGGGCCCCGGCGGCTACACCTTC. It specifies CASSERPGGPGGYTF.

The gene calls are TRBV19 and TRBJ2-3; 9 nucleotides match TRBD1. Germline loops: CDR1 LNHDA, CDR2 SQIVND (reference sequence). The CDR3 has 17 residues. J was trimmed by 0 bases and V by 7 bases; bases with no gene match: 11. CDR3 nucleotide sequence: TGTGCCAGTACCCCAATCCCGACAGGGGGTAGCACAGATACGCAGTATTTT. It codes for CASTPIPTGGSTDTQYF.

The rearrangement joins TRBV18 to TRBJ1-6; 7 nucleotides match TRBD1. This CDR3 spans 14 amino acids. CDR1 is KGHSH and CDR2 is LQKENI in the germline V gene. Trimming removed 3 bases from V and 7 bases from J; junction bases left unmatched: 3. CDR3 DNA: TGTGCCAGCTCACCTGTGGACAGGAATTCACCCCTCCACTTT. Translating gives CASSPVDRNSPLHF. Full variable domain (remainder filled in from reference TRBV18 and TRBJ1-6): NAGVMQNPRHLVRRRGQEARLRCSPMKGHSHVYWYRQLPEEGLKFMVYLQKENIIDESGMPKERFSAEFPKEGPSILRIQQVVRGDSAAYFCASSPVDRNSPLHFGNGTRLTVT.

This clone was counted a few times. CDR3 nucleotides: TGTGCCAGCAGCTTAGCTGTTTCGGGACAGGGATATGAAAAACTGTTTTTT. Its translation: CASSLAVSGQGYEKLFF. This rearrangement joins TRBV7-9 to TRBJ1-4, with 9 bases lining up with TRBD1. The V and J ends lost 0 bases and 6 bases, in that order; junction bases with no gene match: 8. Per the germline V gene, CDR1 is SEHNR and CDR2 is FQNEAQ (reference sequence). This CDR3 contains 17 residues.

The chain links TRBV7-2 to TRBJ2-3; TRBD2 aligns across 10 bases. CDR1 is SGHTA and CDR2 is FQGNSA in the germline V gene. The CDR3 runs 16 residues. V dropped 5 bases and J dropped 7; count of bases not matched to a gene: 12. The DNA for the CDR3 is TGTGCCAGCAGCCCGAAGGGGGCTAGCGGGGGAAATACGCAGTATTTT. Amino acids: CASSPKGASGGNTQYF. The entire variable domain, with the rest obtained from reference TRBV7-2 and TRBJ2-3, is as follows: GAGVSQSPSNKVTEKGKDVELRCDPISGHTALYWYRQSLGQGLEFLIYFQGNSAPDKSGLPSDRFSAERTGGSVSTLTIQRTQQEDSAVYLCASSPKGASGGNTQYFGPGTRLTVL.

The rearrangement joins TRBV28 to TRBJ1-5; D might be TRBD1 (5 bases). This CDR3 is 13 amino acids long. Looked up from germline, CDR1 is MDHEN and CDR2 is SYDVKM. V was shortened by 6 bases and J by 7 bases, with 13 bases between the two germline ends. In nucleotides, the CDR3 is TGTGCCAGCAGGATGGGAGGGGACCAGCCCCAGCATTTT. It yields the protein CASRMGGDQPQHF.

The chain links TRBV7-8 to TRBJ1-2; D may be TRBD1 (6 bases). Germline-derived CDR1 and CDR2 are SGHVS and FQNEAQ. V dropped 5 bases and J dropped 2 bases, with 9 bases sitting between them. The CDR3 is 13 residues long. The CDR3 sequence is CASSPDRNYGYTF. For the CDR3, the DNA is TGTGCCAGCAGCCCCGACAGGAACTATGGCTACACCTTC.

The chain carries TRBV7-2 and TRBJ2-1; 7 bases agree with TRBD2. Unmatched junction bases numbered 7, after V lost 5 bases and J lost 15 bases. The CDR3 covers 11 residues. Germline CDR1 is SGHTA and CDR2 is FQGNSA. The CDR3, as DNA: TGTGCCAGCAGCCCGGGGGGTTCGCGGTTCTTC. This sequence encodes CASSPGGSRFF.

The rearrangement uses TRBV30 and TRBJ1-2; no clear D gene. This CDR3 region has 14 residues. CDR1 and CDR2 from the germline V gene are GTSNPN and SVGIG (reference sequence). V lost 1 base to trimming and J lost 3 bases, with 12 bases between them. This CDR3 reads CAWSAPQRYYGYTF. CDR3 nucleotides: TGTGCCTGGAGTGCTCCTCAGCGCTACTATGGCTACACCTTC.